These 5 T cell receptor beta chains were all obtained from the same sample, sequenced in a study of T-cell reconstitution after alpha-beta-depleted transplantation in children listed by TCRdb under 2016. To prepare the library, PCR was applied. The instrument given in TCRdb is Illumina HiSeq 2500. TCR library preparation used molecular barcoding, with unique molecular identifiers applied to normalize quantification of the TCRbeta repertoire. The public reads were run again by TCRdb, first through fastp at Q25 and then through MiXCR, and only productive beta chains were kept. A single entry per CDR3 protein holds the most common genes and DNA from its merged rows. The sample table records some 300,000 distinct CDR3 sequences; around a tenth of these occur just once. In total, the top ten clones hold under 3% of the sample. The source was PBMCs from the stem cell graft donor, collected from the stem cell graft. These receptors came from a human donor who donated a stem cell graft to a child with acute lymphoblastic leukemia.

This sequence joins TRBV5-1 and TRBJ2-5; 14 bases fit TRBD2. Per the germline V gene, CDR1 is SGHRS and CDR2 is YFSETQ. The CDR3 sequence is 18 residues long. The J segment lost 4 bases and the V segment lost 4 bases, leaving 12 bases of the junction unmatched. The CDR3 loop is CASSPGLAGVRRVETQYF. CDR3 nucleotides: TGCGCCAGCAGCCCGGGACTAGCGGGAGTCCGGAGGGTAGAGACCCAGTACTTC.

The chain has TRBV14 and TRBJ2-1; D may correspond to TRBD1 or TRBD2 (5 bases each). Germline V lookup: CDR1 SGHDN, CDR2 FVKESK. The V end was cut by 4 bases, the J end by 4 bases, with 17 bases between. The CDR3 spans 16 residues. Here the CDR3 DNA reads TGTGCCAGCAGCCCCCCCGACGGGGACGGTTACAATGAGCAGTTCTTC. Its protein product is CASSPPDGDGYNEQFF.

There are many counts of this clonotype. The rearrangement joins TRBV3-1 to TRBJ1-2; D is uncertain. This CDR3 is 16 amino acids long. The V and J ends lost 0 bases and 1 base respectively, with 12 bases between them. The germline CDR1 and CDR2 sequences are LGHDT and YNNKEL (reference sequence). CDR3 in amino acids: CASSQDPATVNYGYTF. In nucleotides, the CDR3 is TGTGCCAGCAGCCAAGACCCAGCGACCGTTAACTATGGCTACACCTTC. Full variable domain (rest looked up from reference TRBV3-1 and TRBJ1-2): DTAVSQTPKYLVTQMGNDKSIKCEQNLGHDTMYWYKQDSKKFLKIMFSYNNKELIINETVPNRFSPKSPDKAHLNLHINSLELGDSAVYFCASSQDPATVNYGYTFGSGTRLTVV.

This clonotype was seen only a few times. This rearrangement joins TRBV7-9 to TRBJ1-1; 7 nucleotides agree with TRBD1. Germline lookup yields CDR1 SEHNR and CDR2 FQNEAQ (reference sequence). V dropped 1 base and J dropped 4; count of bases not matched to a gene: 3. The CDR3 runs to 14 residues. CDR3 sequence: CASSLDRGVTEAFF. CDR3 coding DNA: TGTGCCAGCAGCTTAGACAGGGGTGTCACTGAAGCTTTCTTT. Complete variable domain (other parts from reference TRBV7-9 and TRBJ1-1): DTGVSQNPRHKITKRGQNVTFRCDPISEHNRLYWYRQTLGQGPEFLTYFQNEAQLEKSRLLSDRFSAERPKGSFSTLEIQRTEQGDSAMYLCASSLDRGVTEAFFGQGTRLTVV.

This clonotype was observed a few times. This sequence joins TRBV29-1 and TRBJ1-1; TRBD1 agrees at 8 bases. The CDR3 consists of 11 residues. Per the germline V gene, CDR1 is SQVTM and CDR2 is ANQGSEA. The J segment lost 7 bases and the V segment lost 7 bases, leaving 5 bases of the junction unmatched. CDR3 in DNA: TGCAGCGCCGACAGGGGCATTGAAGCTTTCTTT. Translating it yields CSADRGIEAFF.